These 22 T cell receptor beta chains came from one sample sequenced in a study of shared clonotypes between healthy human individuals. Naive CD8 cells lacked CD45RO and underwent positive selection for CCR7, leaving out terminally differentiated effector memory CD45RA+ cells. Using immunoSEQ multiplex PCR, the repertoire was profiled, and TCRdb retains in-frame clones only, with some absent. The sample holds over 800,000 clones, about 91% seen once. The sequenced sample was naive CD8+ T cells sorted from blood. These receptors were obtained from a man between 25 and 39 years old in good health.

This rearrangement joins TRBV13 to TRBJ1-1; D not resolved. This CDR3 spans 14 amino acids. From germline, CDR1 is PRHDT and CDR2 FYEKMQ (reference sequence). Trimming shortened V by 4 bases and J by 4 bases, and 13 bases separated the two germline ends. CDR3 amino acids: CASSSGVMGTEAFF. In nucleotides, the CDR3 is TGTGCCAGCAGCTCCGGGGTGATGGGCACTGAAGCTTTCTTT.

This chain connects TRBV28 to TRBJ1-5; 7 positions agree with TRBD1. V gave up 3 bases and J gave up 2 bases; unmatched junction bases: 4. This CDR3 comprises 15 residues. The V gene's germline CDR1 is MDHEN and CDR2 SYDVKM. The CDR3 here is CASSFWTGGNQPQHF. CDR3 DNA: TGTGCCAGCAGTTTCTGGACAGGTGGCAATCAGCCCCAGCATTTT.

The chain recombines TRBV7-8 with TRBJ2-3; D remains unclear. Trimming stripped 0 bases from V and 7 bases from J, with 11 bases between. CDR3 size: 14 residues. CDR1 SGHVS and CDR2 FQNEAQ come from the germline V gene. CDR3 bases: TGTGCCAGCAGCTTAGCCAACGCGGAATATACGCAGTATTTT. This gives the protein CASSLANAEYTQYF.

The chain carries TRBV9 and TRBJ2-1; D is unresolved. Germline assignment: CDR1 SGDLS and CDR2 YYNGEE. V was pared by 2 bases and J by 5 bases, with 14 bases between. CDR3 size: 15 residues. The CDR3 is CASSVGFIRDNEQFF. The CDR3 bases are TGTGCCAGCAGCGTTGGTTTCATCCGGGACAATGAGCAGTTCTTC.

The chain is built from TRBV9 and TRBJ2-7; a weak D match, TRBD2 (6 bases). The germline V and J ends were trimmed by 0 bases and 3 bases, with 7 bases remaining between them. The CDR3 covers 13 residues. Germline V lookup: CDR1 SGDLS, CDR2 YYNGEE. CDR3 sequence reads: CASSVGGDYEQYF. Here the CDR3 DNA reads TGTGCCAGCAGCGTAGGGGGGGACTACGAGCAGTACTTC.

This chain joins TRBV5-1 and TRBJ2-1; 8 bases agree with TRBD2. CDR1 SGHRS and CDR2 YFSETQ come from the germline V gene. Germline trimming cut 2 bases from V and 5 bases from J; bases unmatched to any gene: 12. The CDR3 is 17 residues long. DNA of the CDR3: TGCGCCAGCAGCTTAAGAGCGGGAGTGGCCTTTGACAATGAGCAGTTCTTC. Its protein product is CASSLRAGVAFDNEQFF.

This chain links TRBV7-9 with TRBJ2-1; 8 positions agree with TRBD1. CDR1 is SEHNR and CDR2 is FQNEAQ in the germline V gene (reference sequence). V lost 1 base and J lost 8; bases outside the gene matches: 19. The CDR3 covers 19 residues. CDR3 DNA sequence: TGTGCCAGCAGCTTAGTCCAGGGGGCGGGTCGGGAGAATGATGATGAGCAGTTCTTC. Amino acid sequence: CASSLVQGAGRENDDEQFF.

The J gene is TRBJ1-5, the V gene TRBV6-1, with D possibly being TRBD1 (5 bases). In germline, CDR1 is MNHNS, CDR2 SASEGT. This CDR3 contains 15 residues. Deletions cut 1 base from V and 7 bases from J, with 14 bases between. The CDR3: CASSEGRQLGQPQHF. CDR3 sequence (DNA): TGTGCCAGCAGTGAAGGCAGACAGTTGGGGCAGCCCCAGCATTTT.

The CDR3 sequence: CASSQRSGGGELFF. The CDR3 region has the DNA TGCGCCAGCAGCCAAAGGAGCGGGGGCGGGGAGCTGTTTTTT. The chain uses TRBV4-3 and TRBJ2-2, with 8 bases fitting TRBD2. The germline CDR1 and CDR2 sequences are LGHNA and YSLEER. The CDR3 consists of 14 residues. V lost 2 bases to trimming and J lost 7 bases; unmatched junction nucleotides: 3.

The chain is built from TRBV7-2 and TRBJ2-3; 11 positions agree with TRBD2. Germline V gene data show CDR1 as SGHTA and CDR2 as FQGNSA. The CDR3 length is 16 residues. After removal of 3 bases from V and 1 base from J, the junction contained 3 bases not matched to a gene. CDR3 nucleotide sequence: TGTGCCAGCAGCTTCGAACTAGCGGGGGGCACAGATACGCAGTATTTT. Its protein product is CASSFELAGGTDTQYF.

The chain carries TRBV7-6 and TRBJ2-1; 7 nucleotides match TRBD2. CDR1 and CDR2 (germline): SGHVS, FNYEAQ. CDR3 length: 14 residues. Germline trimming cut 4 bases from V and 8 bases from J; bases unmatched to any gene: 8. The CDR3 reads CASSWQAGEYEQFF. The CDR3 bases are TGTGCCAGCAGCTGGCAGGCGGGGGAATATGAGCAGTTCTTC. Using reference TRBV7-6 and TRBJ2-1 for the parts outside the CDR3, the full variable domain is GAGVSQSPRYKVTKRGQDVALRCDPISGHVSLYWYRQALGQGPEFLTYFNYEAQQDKSGLPNDRFSAERPEGSISTLTIQRTEQRDSAMYRCASSWQAGEYEQFFGPGTRLTVL.

CDR3 amino acids: CASSGRDGEQFF. In DNA form, the CDR3 reads TGTGCCAGCAGCGGTAGGGACGGAGAGCAGTTCTTC. The rearrangement joins TRBV7-2 to TRBJ2-1; D possibly matches TRBD1 or TRBD2 (5 bases each). Germline CDR1 and CDR2: SGHTA and FQGNSA. The CDR3 is 12 residues long. V shed 5 bases and J shed 10 bases, with 12 bases lying between them.

The V gene is TRBV11-2, the J gene TRBJ2-7; weak D call: TRBD1 (5 bases). This CDR3 spans 15 amino acids. V was clipped by 0 bases and J by 2 bases, with 11 bases between them. From germline, CDR1 is SGHAT and CDR2 FQNNGV. CDR3 protein: CASSLEAGWTYEQYF. The DNA for the CDR3 is TGTGCCAGCAGCTTAGAGGCAGGGTGGACCTACGAGCAGTACTTC.

This chain connects TRBV29-1 to TRBJ2-1, with D unresolved. Trimming pared 7 bases from V and 4 bases from J, leaving 17 bases between. Looked up from germline, CDR1 is SQVTM and CDR2 is ANQGSEA. The CDR3 runs to 14 residues. The CDR3 loop is CSGTLANPYNEQFF. The CDR3 coding sequence is TGCAGCGGTACCTTAGCAAACCCATACAATGAGCAGTTCTTC.

The chain couples TRBV27 to TRBJ2-3; D possibly corresponds to TRBD2 (6 bases). CDR3 length: 15 amino acids. The V gene's germline CDR1 is MNHEY and CDR2 SMNVEV (reference sequence). Deletions cut 0 bases from V and 4 bases from J, with 11 bases between. CDR3 residues: CASSLSWTTPDTQYF. CDR3 nucleotide sequence: TGTGCCAGCAGTTTATCATGGACTACTCCAGATACGCAGTATTTT.

The gene calls are TRBV6-5 and TRBJ2-7, with 7 positions matching TRBD1. Germline assignment: CDR1 MNHEY and CDR2 SVGAGI. The J segment lost 5 bases and the V segment lost 3 bases, leaving 7 bases of the junction unmatched. The CDR3 spans 14 residues. The CDR3 nucleotides are TGTGCCAGCAGTTATTCCGGACAGGTCAACGAGCAGTACTTC. Its protein is CASSYSGQVNEQYF.

In this sample, this clone turned up a few times. V gene TRBV28 combines with J gene TRBJ1-1; D ambiguous. V lost 2 bases to trimming and J lost 7 bases, with 5 bases between them. The CDR3 consists of 11 residues. Per germline, CDR1 MDHEN and CDR2 SYDVKM. CDR3 region: CASSLGDEAFF. CDR3 nucleotide sequence: TGTGCCAGCAGTTTAGGGGATGAAGCTTTCTTT.

This chain links TRBV6-1 with TRBJ2-2; 7 bases align to TRBD1. CDR1 and CDR2 from the germline V gene are MNHNS and SASEGT. The junction had 6 bases not matched to a gene; V was cut back by 5 bases and J by 3 bases. There are 15 residues in the CDR3. The CDR3 here is CASSPGDSYTGELFF. In DNA form, the CDR3 reads TGTGCCAGCAGTCCTGGGGACAGCTACACCGGGGAGCTGTTTTTT.

This chain links TRBV11-2 with TRBJ1-2; D remains unclear. V shed 2 bases and J shed 5 bases, with 18 bases lying between them. CDR3 length: 16 residues. The germline V gene encodes CDR1 SGHAT and CDR2 FQNNGV. DNA of the CDR3: TGTGCCAGCAGCTTATCCGGGGATGGTGTTTGGTATGGCTACACCTTC. Protein sequence: CASSLSGDGVWYGYTF. The full variable domain, with the rest looked up from reference TRBV11-2 and TRBJ1-2, is EAGVAQSPRYKIIEKRQSVAFWCNPISGHATLYWYQQILGQGPKLLIQFQNNGVVDDSQLPKDRFSAERLKGVDSTLKIQPAKLEDSAVYLCASSLSGDGVWYGYTFGSGTRLTVV.

This clone was seen only a few times. CDR3 coding DNA: TGCGCCAGCAGCATTCACCGGGACTCCAATCAGCCCCAGCATTTT. Protein product: CASSIHRDSNQPQHF. This chain links TRBV4-3 with TRBJ1-5; tentative D call: TRBD1 (5 bases). Germline lookup yields CDR1 LGHNA and CDR2 YSLEER. The CDR3 totals 15 residues. V lost 5 bases, J lost 3 bases, and 14 bases lay in between.

This clone was counted a few times. This chain links TRBV27 with TRBJ1-2, with D possibly matching TRBD1 (6 bases). CDR1 is MNHEY and CDR2 is SMNVEV in the germline V gene (reference sequence). The CDR3 consists of 13 residues. Deletions cut 6 bases from V and 9 bases from J, with 17 bases between. CDR3 in DNA: TGTGCCAGCAGCTACAACAGGGAGAGGAGCTACACCTTC. This gives the protein CASSYNRERSYTF.

The chain uses TRBV5-4 and TRBJ1-1, with TRBD1 matching 10 bases. CDR1 and CDR2 (germline): SGHNT, YYREEE (reference sequence). V dropped 4 bases and J dropped 0; count of bases not matched to a gene: 15. The CDR3 runs to 19 residues. The CDR3 protein is CASSAPGQGSTLMNTEAFF. CDR3 nucleotides: TGTGCCAGCAGCGCCCCGGGACAGGGGTCTACATTAATGAACACTGAAGCTTTCTTT.